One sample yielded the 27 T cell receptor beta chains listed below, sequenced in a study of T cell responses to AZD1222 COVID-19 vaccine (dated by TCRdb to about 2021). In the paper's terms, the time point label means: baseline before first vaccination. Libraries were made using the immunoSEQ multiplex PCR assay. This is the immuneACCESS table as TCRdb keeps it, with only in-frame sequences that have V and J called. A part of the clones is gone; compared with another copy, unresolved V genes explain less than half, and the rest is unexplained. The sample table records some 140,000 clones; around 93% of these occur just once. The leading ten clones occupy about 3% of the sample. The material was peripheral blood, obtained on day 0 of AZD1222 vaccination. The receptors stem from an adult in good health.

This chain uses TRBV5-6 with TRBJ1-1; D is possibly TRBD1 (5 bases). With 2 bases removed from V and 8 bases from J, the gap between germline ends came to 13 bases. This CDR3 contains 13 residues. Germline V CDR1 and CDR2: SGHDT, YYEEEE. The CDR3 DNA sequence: TGTGCCAGCAGCTTTGTATCCAGGGACGAAGCTTTCTTT. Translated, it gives CASSFVSRDEAFF.

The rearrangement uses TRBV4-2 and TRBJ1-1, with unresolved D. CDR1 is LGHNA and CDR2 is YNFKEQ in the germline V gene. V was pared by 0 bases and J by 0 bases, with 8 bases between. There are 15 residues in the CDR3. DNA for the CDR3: TGTGCCAGCAGCCAAGATCCGCACATGAACACTGAAGCTTTCTTT. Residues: CASSQDPHMNTEAFF.

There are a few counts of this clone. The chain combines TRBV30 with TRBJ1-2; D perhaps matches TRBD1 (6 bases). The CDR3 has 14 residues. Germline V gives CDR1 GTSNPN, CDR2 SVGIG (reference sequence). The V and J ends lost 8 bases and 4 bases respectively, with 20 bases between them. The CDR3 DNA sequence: TGTGCCGCGGAGGGTGGGGGGCTCGGCTATGGCTACACCTTC. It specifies CAAEGGGLGYGYTF. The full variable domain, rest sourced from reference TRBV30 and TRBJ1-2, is SQTIHQWPATLVQPVGSPLSLECTVEGTSNPNLYWYRQAAGRGLQLLFYSVGIGQISSEVPQNLSASRPQDRQFILSSKKLLLSDSGFYLCAAEGGGLGYGYTFGSGTRLTVV.

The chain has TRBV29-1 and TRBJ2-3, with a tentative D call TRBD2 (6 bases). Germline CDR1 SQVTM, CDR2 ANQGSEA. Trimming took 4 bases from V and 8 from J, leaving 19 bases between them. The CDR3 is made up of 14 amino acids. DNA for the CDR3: TGCAGCGTTGGGCGGGGCGGAGGGAGCGGTACGCAGTATTTT. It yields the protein CSVGRGGGSGTQYF.

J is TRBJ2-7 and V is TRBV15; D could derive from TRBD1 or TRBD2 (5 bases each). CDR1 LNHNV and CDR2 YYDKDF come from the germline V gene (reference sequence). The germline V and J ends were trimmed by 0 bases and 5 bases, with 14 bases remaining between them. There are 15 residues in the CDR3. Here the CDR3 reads CATSRDISGTHEQYF. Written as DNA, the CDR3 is TGTGCCACCAGCAGAGATATTTCAGGGACCCACGAGCAGTACTTC.

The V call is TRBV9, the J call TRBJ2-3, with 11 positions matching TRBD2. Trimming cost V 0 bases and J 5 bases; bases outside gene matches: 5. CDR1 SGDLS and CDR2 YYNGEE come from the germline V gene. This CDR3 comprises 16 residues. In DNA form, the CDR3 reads TGTGCCAGCAGCGTAGAGCTAGCGGGGGGCGGAGATACGCAGTATTTT. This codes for CASSVELAGGGDTQYF.

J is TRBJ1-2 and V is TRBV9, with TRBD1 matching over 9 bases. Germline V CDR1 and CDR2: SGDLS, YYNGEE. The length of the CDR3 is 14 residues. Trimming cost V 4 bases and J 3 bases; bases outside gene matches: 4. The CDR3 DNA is TGTGCCAGCAGCCCCTGGACAGGGGACTATGGCTACACCTTC. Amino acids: CASSPWTGDYGYTF. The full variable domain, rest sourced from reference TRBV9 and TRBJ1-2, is DSGVTQTPKHLITATGQRVTLRCSPRSGDLSVYWYQQSLDQGLQFLIQYYNGEERAKGNILERFSAQQFPDLHSELNLSSLELGDSALYFCASSPWTGDYGYTFGSGTRLTVV.

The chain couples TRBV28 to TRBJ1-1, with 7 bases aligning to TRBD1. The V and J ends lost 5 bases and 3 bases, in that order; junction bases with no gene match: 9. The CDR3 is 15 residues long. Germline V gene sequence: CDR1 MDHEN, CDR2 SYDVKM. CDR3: CASSPGQGVDTEAFF. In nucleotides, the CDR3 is TGTGCCAGCAGTCCCGGCCAGGGGGTGGACACTGAAGCTTTCTTT. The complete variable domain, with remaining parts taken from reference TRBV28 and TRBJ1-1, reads DVKVTQSSRYLVKRTGEKVFLECVQDMDHENMFWYRQDPGLGLRLIYFSYDVKMKEKGDIPEGYSVSREKKERFSLILESASTNQTSMYLCASSPGQGVDTEAFFGQGTRLTVV.

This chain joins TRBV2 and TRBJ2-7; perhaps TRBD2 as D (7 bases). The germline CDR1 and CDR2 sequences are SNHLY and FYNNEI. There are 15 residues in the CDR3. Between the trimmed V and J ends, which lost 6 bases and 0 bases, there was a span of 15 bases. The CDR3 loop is CASSGGGGGSYEQYF. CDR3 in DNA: TGTGCCAGCAGCGGAGGGGGGGGAGGCTCCTACGAGCAGTACTTC.

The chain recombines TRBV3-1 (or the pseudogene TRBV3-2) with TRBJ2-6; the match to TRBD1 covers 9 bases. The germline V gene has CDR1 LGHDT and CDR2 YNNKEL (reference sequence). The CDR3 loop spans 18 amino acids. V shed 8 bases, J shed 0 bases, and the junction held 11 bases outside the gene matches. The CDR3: CASGGWDRDDSGANVLTF. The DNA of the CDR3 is TGTGCCAGCGGGGGCTGGGACAGGGATGACTCTGGGGCCAACGTCCTGACTTTC.

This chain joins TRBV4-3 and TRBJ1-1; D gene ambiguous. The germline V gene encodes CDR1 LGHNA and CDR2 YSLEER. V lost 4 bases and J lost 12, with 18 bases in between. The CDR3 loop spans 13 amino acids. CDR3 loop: CASSLNYGGSPFF. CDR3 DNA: TGCGCCAGCAGCCTGAATTACGGAGGGTCACCTTTCTTT.

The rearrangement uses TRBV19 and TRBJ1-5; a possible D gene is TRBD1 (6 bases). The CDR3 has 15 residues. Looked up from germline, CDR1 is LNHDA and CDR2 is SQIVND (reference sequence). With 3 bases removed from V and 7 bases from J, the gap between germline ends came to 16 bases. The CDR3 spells CASSMTGGRGQPQHF. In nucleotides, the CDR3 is TGTGCCAGTAGTATGACAGGAGGGAGGGGACAGCCCCAGCATTTT.

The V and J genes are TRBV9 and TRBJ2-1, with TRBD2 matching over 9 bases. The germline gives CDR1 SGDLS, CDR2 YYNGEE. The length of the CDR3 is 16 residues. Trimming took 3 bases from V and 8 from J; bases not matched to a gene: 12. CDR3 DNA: TGTGCCAGCAGCGGAGACCCCGGGACTAGCATCTATGAGCAGTTCTTC. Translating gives CASSGDPGTSIYEQFF.

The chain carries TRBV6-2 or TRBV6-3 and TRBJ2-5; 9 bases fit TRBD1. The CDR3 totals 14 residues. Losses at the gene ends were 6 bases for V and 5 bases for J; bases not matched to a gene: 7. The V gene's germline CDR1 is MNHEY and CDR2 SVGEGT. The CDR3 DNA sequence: TGTGCCAGCAGCCGACAGGGGGTGTACGAGACCCAGTACTTC. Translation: CASSRQGVYETQYF.

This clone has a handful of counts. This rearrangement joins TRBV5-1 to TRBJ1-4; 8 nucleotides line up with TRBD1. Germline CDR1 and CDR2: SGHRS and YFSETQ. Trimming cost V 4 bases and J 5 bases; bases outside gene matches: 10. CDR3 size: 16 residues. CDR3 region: CASSPRTGTENEKLFF. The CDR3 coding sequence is TGCGCCAGCAGCCCGCGGACAGGGACGGAGAATGAAAAACTGTTTTTT.

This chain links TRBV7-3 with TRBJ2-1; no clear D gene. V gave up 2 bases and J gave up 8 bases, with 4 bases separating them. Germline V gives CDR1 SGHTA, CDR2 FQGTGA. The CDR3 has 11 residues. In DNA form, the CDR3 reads TGTGCCAGCAGCTTAGGTGATGAGCAGTTCTTC. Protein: CASSLGDEQFF.

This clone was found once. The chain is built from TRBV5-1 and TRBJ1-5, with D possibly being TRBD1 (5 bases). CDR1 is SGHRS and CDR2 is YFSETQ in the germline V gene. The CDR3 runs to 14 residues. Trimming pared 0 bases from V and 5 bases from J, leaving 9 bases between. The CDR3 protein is CASSLAGRDQPQHF. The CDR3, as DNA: TGCGCCAGCAGCTTGGCAGGGAGAGATCAGCCCCAGCATTTT.

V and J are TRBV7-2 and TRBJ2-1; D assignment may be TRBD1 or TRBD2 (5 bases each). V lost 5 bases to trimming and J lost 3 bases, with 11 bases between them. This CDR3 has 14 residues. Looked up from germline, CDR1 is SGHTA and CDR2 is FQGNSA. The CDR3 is CASSPWDHYNEQFF. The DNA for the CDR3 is TGTGCCAGCAGCCCTTGGGACCACTACAATGAGCAGTTCTTC.

The CDR3 loop is CASSRGLAGGPSYEQYF. CDR3 coding DNA: TGTGCCAGCAGCCGCGGACTAGCGGGGGGACCCTCCTACGAGCAGTACTTC. V and J are TRBV4-2 and TRBJ2-7, with 14 bases lining up with TRBD2. Trimming removed 4 bases from V and 0 bases from J; junction bases left unmatched: 5. The CDR3 loop spans 17 amino acids. Germline V lookup: CDR1 LGHNA, CDR2 YNFKEQ.

The CDR3 sequence: CASSLYDTEAFF. For the CDR3, the DNA is TGTGCCAGCAGCTTATACGACACTGAAGCTTTCTTT. The J gene is TRBJ1-1, the V gene TRBV7-9; D is ambiguous. This CDR3 comprises 12 residues. Per the germline V gene, CDR1 is SEHNR and CDR2 is FQNEAQ (reference sequence). V lost 2 bases and J 3 bases, leaving 4 bases between the germline ends.

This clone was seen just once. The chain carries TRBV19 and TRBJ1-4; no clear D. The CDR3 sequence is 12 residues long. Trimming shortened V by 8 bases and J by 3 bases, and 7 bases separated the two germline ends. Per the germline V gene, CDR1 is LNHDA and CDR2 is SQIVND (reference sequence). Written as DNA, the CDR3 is TGTGCCAGTTGTCAGCCTAATGAAAAACTGTTTTTT. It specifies CASCQPNEKLFF. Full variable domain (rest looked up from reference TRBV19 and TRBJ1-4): DGGITQSPKYLFRKEGQNVTLSCEQNLNHDAMYWYRQDPGQGLRLIYYSQIVNDFQKGDIAEGYSVSREKKESFPLTVTSAQKNPTAFYLCASCQPNEKLFFGSGTQLSVL.

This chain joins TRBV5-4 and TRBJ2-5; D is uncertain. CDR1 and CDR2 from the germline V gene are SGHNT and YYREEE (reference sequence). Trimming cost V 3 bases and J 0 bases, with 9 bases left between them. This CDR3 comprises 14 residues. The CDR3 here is CASSSTGHQETQYF. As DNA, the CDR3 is TGTGCCAGCAGCTCCACCGGGCACCAAGAGACCCAGTACTTC.

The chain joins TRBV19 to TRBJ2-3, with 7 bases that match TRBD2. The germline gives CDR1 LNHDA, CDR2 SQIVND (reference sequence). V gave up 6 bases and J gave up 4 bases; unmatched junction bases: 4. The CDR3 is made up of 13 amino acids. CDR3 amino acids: CASRGTTADTQYF. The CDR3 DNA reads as TGTGCCAGTAGGGGGACTACCGCAGATACGCAGTATTTT.

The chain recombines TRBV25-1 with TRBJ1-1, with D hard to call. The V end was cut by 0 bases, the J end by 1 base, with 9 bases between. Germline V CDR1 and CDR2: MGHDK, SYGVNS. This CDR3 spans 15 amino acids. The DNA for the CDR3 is TGTGCCAGCAGTGAATATGGTAGGACGAACACTGAAGCTTTCTTT. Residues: CASSEYGRTNTEAFF.

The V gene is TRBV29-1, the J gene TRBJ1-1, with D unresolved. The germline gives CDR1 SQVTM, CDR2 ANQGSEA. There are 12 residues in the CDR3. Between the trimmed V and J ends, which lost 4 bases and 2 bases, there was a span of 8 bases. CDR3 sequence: CSVGRGNTEAFF. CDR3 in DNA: TGCAGCGTTGGGCGGGGAAACACTGAAGCTTTCTTT.

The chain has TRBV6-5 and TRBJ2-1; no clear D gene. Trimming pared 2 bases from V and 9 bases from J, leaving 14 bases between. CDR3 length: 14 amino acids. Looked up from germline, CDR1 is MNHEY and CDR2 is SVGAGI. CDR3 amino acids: CASSYGPREAEQFF. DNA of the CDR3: TGTGCCAGCAGTTACGGCCCCCGCGAGGCTGAGCAGTTCTTC.

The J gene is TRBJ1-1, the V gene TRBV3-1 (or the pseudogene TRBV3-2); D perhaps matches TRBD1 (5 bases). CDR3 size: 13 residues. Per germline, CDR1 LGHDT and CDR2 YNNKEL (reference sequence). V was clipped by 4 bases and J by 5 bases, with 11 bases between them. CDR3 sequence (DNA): TGTGCCAGCAGCCCAAGGGGCGGAACTGAAGCTTTCTTT. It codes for CASSPRGGTEAFF.